This T cell receptor (beta chain) was profiled in a study of T cell responses to AZD1222 COVID-19 vaccine. TCRdb keeps only in-frame clones here, not all; method: immunoSEQ multiplex PCR. The table has 90,000 to 120,000 clones, just under 95% seen once. Overall study findings and caveats: Unmutated variant regions reportedly attract nearly half of all spike-specific TCRs. CD4 TCRs associated with vaccination spanned spike, dominating at 160-218 and 743-854.

This clone was seen a few times. The antigen is unknown. Germline V CDR1 and CDR2: MNHNS, SASEGT. The CDR3 length is 14 residues. Trimming took 3 bases from V and 5 from J, leaving 10 bases between them. This clonotype was sampled from an adult in good health. The sequencing used peripheral blood, collected on day 0 of AZD1222 vaccination. The V and J genes are TRBV6-1 and TRBJ1-4, with D possibly being TRBD1 (5 bases). CDR3 sequence reads: CASSEGPENEKLFF. CDR3 DNA: TGTGCCAGCAGTGAGGGACCGGAAAATGAAAAACTGTTTTTT.